The present T cell receptor (beta chain) was sequenced within a study of blood T cell repertoires in COVID-19. About the research overall: Sites in the United States, Italy and Spain provided acute and convalescent COVID-19 samples. PBMCs, B-cell-depleted T cells, or T cells were the source of the cDNA or gDNA that made up the material.

The J segment lost 3 bases and the V segment lost 1 base, leaving 9 bases of the junction unmatched. Germline loops: CDR1 LGHDT, CDR2 YNNKEL (reference sequence). There are 16 residues in the CDR3. Original handling: It was from reference gene primer amplification that nucleated cell counts were estimated. Data came from immunoSEQ multiplex PCR; TCRdb stores just in-frame clones and leaves some out. V, J and clone size are those of that table, while D and trimming were read from the DNA. There are around 230,000 clones in the sample; approximately 86% occur only once, and 0.55% to 0.75% lies in the top ten.

V is TRBV3-1 (or the pseudogene TRBV3-2) and J is TRBJ2-7, with 7 positions matching TRBD2. The receptor was derived from a middle-aged man with acute or convalescent COVID-19. Sequenced input: peripheral blood. CDR3 coding DNA: TGTGCCAGCAGCCAAGTGTCCCGGGGGGTCCTCTACGAGCAGTACTTC. Protein sequence: CASSQVSRGVLYEQYF.